A single sample is the source of the 17 T cell receptor beta chains below, sequenced in a study of PD-L1 blockade in urothelial cancer. TCRdb keeps only in-frame clones here, not all; method: immunoSEQ multiplex PCR. The data hold some 97,000 clones, with 91% observed a single time. This specimen was PBMCs, taken around atezolizumab (anti-PD-L1) treatment. The receptor set was obtained from a woman aged 80 or over with urothelial cancer.

The rearrangement joins TRBV19 to TRBJ2-7, with 9 bases fitting TRBD1. V shed 3 bases and J 4 bases; nucleotides not matched to a gene: 10. Germline lookup yields CDR1 LNHDA and CDR2 SQIVND (reference sequence). The length of the CDR3 is 16 residues. The CDR3 DNA sequence: TGTGCCAGTAGTATGGACAGGGGCGGTATCTCGTACGAGCAGTACTTC. Amino acid sequence: CASSMDRGGISYEQYF.

The chain carries TRBV25-1 and TRBJ2-3; TRBD2 matches 7 bases. The CDR3 length is 12 residues. V shed 7 bases and J 8 bases; nucleotides not matched to a gene: 6. Germline V CDR1 and CDR2: MGHDK, SYGVNS. CDR3 nucleotide sequence: TGTGCCAGCATAAGCCCTAGCGGTACGCAGTATTTT. Translating it yields CASISPSGTQYF.

In regard to this clone: At the DNA level, this CDR3 is encoded by other sequences in the same sample as well. The J gene is TRBJ2-7, the V gene TRBV6-5; 9 positions match TRBD1. With 5 bases clipped from V and 2 bases from J, the junction kept 1 base outside the gene matches. This CDR3 is 13 amino acids long. Germline V gene sequence: CDR1 MNHEY, CDR2 SVGAGI. CDR3 DNA: TGTGCCAGCAGTAGGACAGGGGCCTACGAGCAGTACTTC. It is translated as CASSRTGAYEQYF.

The chain joins TRBV29-1 to TRBJ1-2; a weak D match, TRBD1 (5 bases). Per germline, CDR1 SQVTM and CDR2 ANQGSEA. This CDR3 has 13 residues. The V end was cut by 7 bases, the J end by 0 bases, with 12 bases between. Here the CDR3 reads CSAGKGANYGYTF. The CDR3 DNA sequence: TGCAGCGCAGGGAAAGGGGCTAACTATGGCTACACCTTC. The whole variable domain, remainder taken from reference TRBV29-1 and TRBJ1-2, is SAVISQKPSRDICQRGTSLTIQCQVDSQVTMMFWYRQQPGQSLTLIATANQGSEATYESGFVIDKFPISRPNLTFSTLTVSNMSPEDSSIYLCSAGKGANYGYTFGSGTRLTVV.

The chain joins TRBV6-6 to TRBJ2-3; no firm D call. Looked up from germline, CDR1 is MNHNY and CDR2 is SVGAGI (reference sequence). The V gene lost 7 bases and the J gene lost 1 base, with 9 bases spanning the gap. This CDR3 has 13 residues. Here the CDR3 DNA reads TGTGCCAGCATTCCCCGTGGCACAGATACGCAGTATTTT. Amino acid sequence: CASIPRGTDTQYF.

V and J are TRBV7-3 and TRBJ2-2; the match to TRBD2 covers 12 bases. CDR1 is SGHTA and CDR2 is FQGTGA in the germline V gene. Unmatched junction bases numbered 6, after V lost 6 bases and J lost 7 bases. The CDR3 is made up of 15 amino acids. The CDR3 here is CASRRTSGTGGELFF. The CDR3 DNA follows: TGTGCCAGCAGGCGGACTAGCGGGACGGGCGGGGAGCTGTTTTTT.

This clone was seen a handful of times. This sequence joins TRBV14 and TRBJ2-2; D possibly corresponds to TRBD2 (5 bases). Trimming stripped 4 bases from V and 1 base from J, with 10 bases between. Germline V gene lookup returns CDR1 SGHDN and CDR2 FVKESK. The CDR3 has 15 amino acids. DNA for the CDR3: TGTGCCAGCAGCCGACCACGGGGGAACACCGGGGAGCTGTTTTTT. Protein sequence: CASSRPRGNTGELFF.

This clone showed up just once. The V and J genes are TRBV19 and TRBJ1-5; tentatively, D is TRBD1 (6 bases). The CDR3 totals 15 residues. CDR1 is LNHDA and CDR2 is SQIVND in the germline V gene (reference sequence). Trimming took 4 bases from V and 1 from J, leaving 11 bases between them. For the CDR3, the DNA is TGTGCCAGTAGTAAAACAGGGTTCAGCAATCAGCCCCAGCATTTT. This codes for CASSKTGFSNQPQHF.

This clone showed up just once. The chain uses TRBV19 and TRBJ2-2; D possibly corresponds to TRBD1 (6 bases). Germline V CDR1 and CDR2: LNHDA, SQIVND (reference sequence). The V end was cut by 5 bases, the J end by 1 base, with 11 bases between. The CDR3 has 15 residues. In nucleotides, the CDR3 is TGTGCCAGTAGTCGACGGGACATGAACACCGGGGAGCTGTTTTTT. Protein sequence: CASSRRDMNTGELFF.

This clone came up a few times. The rearrangement links TRBV5-4 to TRBJ2-7; D remains ambiguous. CDR3 length equals 12 residues. Trimming took off 3 bases at V and 7 bases at J, with 11 bases between the two ends. Germline lookup yields CDR1 SGHNT and CDR2 YYREEE (reference sequence). The CDR3 DNA is TGTGCCAGCAGCTCCTACCAGCGAGAGCAGTACTTC. Protein: CASSSYQREQYF.

The chain employs TRBV30 and TRBJ2-1; D remains ambiguous. Trimming stripped 5 bases from V and 6 bases from J, with 8 bases between. The CDR3 spans 11 residues. CDR1 is GTSNPN and CDR2 is SVGIG in the germline V gene (reference sequence). CDR3 nucleotide sequence: TGTGCCTGGGGTACTTTCAATGAGCAGTTCTTC. The encoded protein is CAWGTFNEQFF.

The chain has TRBV10-1 and TRBJ2-2, with TRBD2 identical over 7 bases. The CDR3 has 14 amino acids. Germline CDR1 WNHNN, CDR2 SYGVQD (reference sequence). J was trimmed by 0 bases and V by 5 bases; bases with no gene match: 0. The CDR3 nucleotides read TGCGCCAGCAGTAGCGGGGCGAACACCGGGGAGCTGTTTTTT. Encoded protein: CASSSGANTGELFF.

CDR3 amino acids: CASSLLGTNEKLFF. CDR3 coding DNA: TGTGCCAGCAGTTTACTAGGTACTAATGAAAAACTGTTTTTT. The V and J genes are TRBV27 and TRBJ1-4; no definite D call. The V gene lost 2 bases and the J gene lost 2 bases, with 6 bases spanning the gap. This CDR3 is 14 amino acids long. Germline V gene lookup returns CDR1 MNHEY and CDR2 SMNVEV (reference sequence). The variable domain in full, completed from reference TRBV27 and TRBJ1-4, reads EAQVTQNPRYLITVTGKKLTVTCSQNMNHEYMSWYRQDPGLGLRQIYYSMNVEVTDKGDVPEGYKVSRKEKRNFPLILESPSPNQTSLYFCASSLLGTNEKLFFGSGTQLSVL.

J is TRBJ2-3 and V is TRBV7-6, with 8 positions matching TRBD2. The V and J ends lost 6 bases and 1 base, in that order; junction bases with no gene match: 3. CDR3 length: 14 amino acids. The germline gives CDR1 SGHVS, CDR2 FNYEAQ. Written as DNA, the CDR3 is TGTGCCAGCAGTACGACTAGCGGCACAGATACGCAGTATTTT. Protein: CASSTTSGTDTQYF.

This clone appeared a single time. This chain connects TRBV7-3 to TRBJ2-2; TRBD2 matches at 10 bases. With V trimmed by 5 bases and J by 7 bases, 4 bases remained unmatched. This CDR3 has 14 residues. The germline CDR1 and CDR2 sequences are SGHTA and FQGTGA. CDR3 bases: TGTGCCAGCAGCCCTTCTAGCGGGAGCGGGGAGCTGTTTTTT. This translates into CASSPSSGSGELFF.

This chain links TRBV30 with TRBJ1-5; D not certain. Trimming pared 7 bases from V and 0 bases from J, leaving 19 bases between. The CDR3 consists of 16 residues. Germline CDR1 GTSNPN, CDR2 SVGIG (reference sequence). CDR3 in DNA: TGTGCCTCCCAATCGGGGAACTTGTATAGCAATCAGCCCCAGCATTTT. It codes for CASQSGNLYSNQPQHF. The full variable domain, in which reference TRBV30 and TRBJ1-5 provide the parts outside the CDR3, is SQTIHQWPATLVQPVGSPLSLECTVEGTSNPNLYWYRQAAGRGLQLLFYSVGIGQISSEVPQNLSASRPQDRQFILSSKKLLLSDSGFYLCASQSGNLYSNQPQHFGDGTRLSIL.

This clone was found a few times. The chain joins TRBV14 to TRBJ2-3; D possibly corresponds to TRBD1 (6 bases). CDR1 and CDR2 (germline): SGHDN, FVKESK. Trimming shortened V by 5 bases and J by 0 bases, and 15 bases separated the two germline ends. This CDR3 contains 16 residues. The CDR3 nucleotides read TGTGCCAGCAGCGTCCACAGGGTTCCTAGCACAGATACGCAGTATTTT. Translating gives CASSVHRVPSTDTQYF.